The sample holds one count of the clone carrying this T cell receptor (beta chain). These data belong to a study of blood T cell repertoires in COVID-19. Study as a whole: The United States, Italy and Spain provided the acute and convalescent COVID-19 samples. In each case, the material was cDNA or gDNA derived from T cells, B-cell-depleted T cells, or PBMCs.

CDR3 length equals 13 residues. The V gene lost 5 bases and the J gene lost 0 bases, with 5 bases spanning the gap. Germline lookup yields CDR1 MNHEY and CDR2 SVGAGI. In the original workflow: How many nucleated cells were present was estimated from reference gene primer amplification. Using immunoSEQ multiplex PCR, the repertoire was profiled, and TCRdb retains in-frame clones only, with some absent. V, J and clone size were drawn from that table, and D and trimming were deduced from the DNA. The sample includes approximately 150,000 clones, roughly four fifths of them seen just once. This receptor was taken from a woman aged 80 or older with acute or convalescent COVID-19. The sample consisted of peripheral blood. The chain employs TRBV6-5 and TRBJ1-5; D gene uncertain. DNA of the CDR3: TGTGCCAGCAGTATTCATAGCAATCAGCCCCAGCATTTT. The encoded protein is CASSIHSNQPQHF.